Below are 8 T cell receptor beta chains sequenced from a single sample in a study of PD-1 blockade in classical Hodgkin lymphoma. Data came from immunoSEQ multiplex PCR; TCRdb stores just in-frame clones and leaves some out. This sample has 20,000 to 30,000 clones, with around 80% found just once. Relapse after autologous stem cell transplantation occurred in every patient, and brentuximab vedotin exposure varied. Source: peripheral blood mononuclear cells (PBMCs), taken before the second cycle of nivolumab. The receptors originated from a human donor with classical Hodgkin lymphoma.

The rearrangement joins TRBV27 to TRBJ2-1; D gene ambiguous. V lost 6 bases and J lost 0, with 12 bases in between. In germline, CDR1 is MNHEY, CDR2 SMNVEV (reference sequence). CDR3 size: 15 residues. The CDR3 spells CASRADRSSYNEQFF. The DNA of the CDR3 is TGTGCCAGCAGGGCCGATAGGAGCTCCTACAATGAGCAGTTCTTC.

The chain uses TRBV5-4 and TRBJ2-4; unclear D gene. The CDR3 extends over 15 amino acids. V lost 3 bases and J lost 4, with 14 bases in between. CDR1 is SGHNT and CDR2 is YYREEE in the germline V gene (reference sequence). The CDR3 DNA reads as TGTGCCAGCAGCTCACCTTCGGGTACAAAAAACATTCAGTACTTC. Protein sequence: CASSSPSGTKNIQYF.

The rearrangement links TRBV5-1 to TRBJ1-5; 7 nucleotides line up with TRBD1. The germline V gene has CDR1 SGHRS and CDR2 YFSETQ. This CDR3 has 15 residues. V trimming: 1 base; J trimming: 6 bases; junction bases outside the gene matches: 7. Here the CDR3 DNA reads TGCGCCAGCAGCTTGTCGTCAGGGGGAGGTCAGCCCCAGCATTTT. Its translation: CASSLSSGGGQPQHF.

V is TRBV7-9 and J is TRBJ1-5; tentative D call: TRBD1 (6 bases). Germline CDR1 reads SEHNR; CDR2 reads FQNEAQ (reference sequence). Trimming left V 5 bases short and J 7 bases short, with 18 bases between. The CDR3 runs to 15 residues. The CDR3 nucleotides are TGTGCCAGCAGCACGAGACAGGTCCGGGAGCAGCCCCAGCATTTT. Translated: CASSTRQVREQPQHF. The full variable domain, completed using reference TRBV7-9 and TRBJ1-5, is DTGVSQNPRHKITKRGQNVTFRCDPISEHNRLYWYRQTLGQGPEFLTYFQNEAQLEKSRLLSDRFSAERPKGSFSTLEIQRTEQGDSAMYLCASSTRQVREQPQHFGDGTRLSIL.

The chain links TRBV7-2 to TRBJ2-2; the D gene is possibly TRBD1 (6 bases). Trimming stripped 5 bases from V and 0 bases from J, with 7 bases between. CDR1 SGHTA and CDR2 FQGNSA come from the germline V gene. This CDR3 spans 14 amino acids. The CDR3, as DNA: TGTGCCAGCAGCCGGGACACGAACACCGGGGAGCTGTTTTTT. This codes for CASSRDTNTGELFF.

This chain links TRBV11-3 with TRBJ2-3, with 8 bases matching TRBD1. V lost 3 bases to trimming and J lost 8 bases; unmatched junction nucleotides: 4. The CDR3 loop spans 13 amino acids. Germline values: CDR1 SGHNT, CDR2 YENEEA. The CDR3 region has the DNA TGTGCCAGCAGCTTTCAGGGGGCCGCTACGCAGTATTTT. Translating gives CASSFQGAATQYF.

The V and J genes are TRBV18 and TRBJ1-1, with D hard to call. Germline V gene data show CDR1 as KGHSH and CDR2 as LQKENI. V lost 3 bases to trimming and J lost 1 base, with 6 bases between them. The CDR3 is made up of 13 amino acids. The CDR3, as DNA: TGTGCCAGCTCACCGTACCAGAACACTGAAGCTTTCTTT. Protein: CASSPYQNTEAFF.

This clone occurred a few times. J is TRBJ2-1 and V is TRBV2, with a possible D match to TRBD2 (5 bases). V was clipped by 7 bases and J by 7 bases, with 17 bases between them. Germline loops: CDR1 SNHLY, CDR2 FYNNEI. The CDR3 has 14 residues. CDR3 sequence (DNA): TGTGCCAGCACCAACTCTGCGGGCAGGAATGAGCAGTTCTTC. Translation gives CASTNSAGRNEQFF.